This T cell receptor (beta chain) was recorded in a study of T cell responses to AZD1222 COVID-19 vaccine. Study-level points and caveats: Unmutated variant regions reportedly attract nearly half of all spike-specific TCRs. The study identified only six AZD1222 recipients as seropositive at baseline.

Produced via immunoSEQ multiplex PCR; TCRdb's table is partial and in-frame only. The sample has approximately 130,000 clones, 86% seen once. The CDR3 has 14 amino acids. The germline V gene has CDR1 LNHNV and CDR2 YYDKDF (reference sequence). J gave up 9 bases and V 1 base, and 6 bases lay outside the gene matches. Analyses pooled second doses at about 4 or about 12 weeks. Only one count was recorded for this clone. Its antigen is unidentified. The source of this sequence is an adult who received the AZD1222 COVID-19 vaccine. The chain couples TRBV15 to TRBJ1-5, with 7 nucleotides matching TRBD1. Sequencing was performed on peripheral blood, taken 28 days after the second AZD1222 dose. The CDR3, as DNA: TGTGCCACCAGCAGAGTCGTACAGGGGATGCCCCAGCATTTT. Translation gives CATSRVVQGMPQHF.